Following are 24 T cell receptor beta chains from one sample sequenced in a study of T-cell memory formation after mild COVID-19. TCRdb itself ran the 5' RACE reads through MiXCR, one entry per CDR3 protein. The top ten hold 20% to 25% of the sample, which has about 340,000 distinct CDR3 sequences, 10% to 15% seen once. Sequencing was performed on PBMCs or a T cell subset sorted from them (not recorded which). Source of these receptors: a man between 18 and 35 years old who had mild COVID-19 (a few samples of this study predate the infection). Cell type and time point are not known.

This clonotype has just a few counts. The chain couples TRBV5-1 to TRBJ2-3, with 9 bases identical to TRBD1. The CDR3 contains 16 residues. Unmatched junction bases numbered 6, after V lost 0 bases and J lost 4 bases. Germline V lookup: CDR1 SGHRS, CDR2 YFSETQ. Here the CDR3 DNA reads TGCGCCAGCAGCTTGGGAGACAGGGGGGAAGCAGATACGCAGTATTTT. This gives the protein CASSLGDRGEADTQYF.

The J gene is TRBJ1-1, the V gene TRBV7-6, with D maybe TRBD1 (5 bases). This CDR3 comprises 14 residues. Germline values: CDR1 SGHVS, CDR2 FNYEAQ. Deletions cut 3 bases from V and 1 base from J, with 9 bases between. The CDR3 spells CASSFGHTNTEAFF. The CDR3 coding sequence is TGTGCCAGCAGCTTTGGACATACGAACACTGAAGCTTTCTTT.

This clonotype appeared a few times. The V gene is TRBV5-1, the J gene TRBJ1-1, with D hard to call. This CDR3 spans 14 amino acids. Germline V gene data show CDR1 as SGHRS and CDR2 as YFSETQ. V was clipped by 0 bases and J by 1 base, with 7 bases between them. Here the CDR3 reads CASSLAPQNTEAFF. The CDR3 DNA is TGCGCCAGCAGCTTGGCCCCCCAGAACACTGAAGCTTTCTTT.

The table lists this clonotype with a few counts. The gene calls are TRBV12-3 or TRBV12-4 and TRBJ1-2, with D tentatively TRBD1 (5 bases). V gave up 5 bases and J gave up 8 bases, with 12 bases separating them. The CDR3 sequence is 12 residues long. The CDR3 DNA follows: TGTGCCAGCAGTATACGGACACGCGGCTACACCTTC. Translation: CASSIRTRGYTF.

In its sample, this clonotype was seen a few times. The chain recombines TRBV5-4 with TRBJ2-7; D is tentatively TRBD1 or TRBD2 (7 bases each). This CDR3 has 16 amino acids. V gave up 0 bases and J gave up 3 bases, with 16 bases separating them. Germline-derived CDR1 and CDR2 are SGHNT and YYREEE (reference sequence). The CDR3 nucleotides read TGTGCCAGCAGCTTGGCCAGCGGGACAGTAGACTACGAGCAGTACTTC. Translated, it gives CASSLASGTVDYEQYF.

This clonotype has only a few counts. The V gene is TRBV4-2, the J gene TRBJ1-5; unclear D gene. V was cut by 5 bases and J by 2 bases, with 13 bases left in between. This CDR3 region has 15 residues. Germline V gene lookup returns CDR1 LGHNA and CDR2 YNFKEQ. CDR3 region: CASSAGGGRNQPQHF. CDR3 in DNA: TGTGCCAGCAGCGCCGGTGGAGGACGCAATCAGCCCCAGCATTTT.

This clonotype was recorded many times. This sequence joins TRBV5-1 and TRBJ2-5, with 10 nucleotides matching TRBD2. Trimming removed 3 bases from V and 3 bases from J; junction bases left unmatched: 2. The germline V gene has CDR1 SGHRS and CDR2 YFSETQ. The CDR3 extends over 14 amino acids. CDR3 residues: CASSSTSGEETQYF. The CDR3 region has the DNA TGCGCCAGCAGCTCTACTAGCGGGGAAGAGACCCAGTACTTC.

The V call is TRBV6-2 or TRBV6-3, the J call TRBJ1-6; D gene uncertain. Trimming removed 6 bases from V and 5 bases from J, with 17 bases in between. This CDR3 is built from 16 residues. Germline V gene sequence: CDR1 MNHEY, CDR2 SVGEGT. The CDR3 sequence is CASSSPGREDNSPLHF. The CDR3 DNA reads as TGTGCCAGCAGCTCTCCGGGGAGAGAAGATAATTCACCCCTCCACTTT.

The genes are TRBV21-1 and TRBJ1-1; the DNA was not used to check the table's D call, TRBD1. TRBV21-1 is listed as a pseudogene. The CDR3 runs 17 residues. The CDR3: CASSKLPTGGMNTEAFF. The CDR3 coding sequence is TGTGCCAGCAGCAAACTTCCGACAGGGGGGATGAACACTGAAGCTTTCTTT.

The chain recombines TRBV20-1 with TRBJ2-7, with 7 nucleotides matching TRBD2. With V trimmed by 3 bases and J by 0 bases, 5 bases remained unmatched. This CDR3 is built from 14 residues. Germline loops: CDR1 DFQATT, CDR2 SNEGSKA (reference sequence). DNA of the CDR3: TGCAGTGCTAGCGTCGGGGACTACTCCTACGAGCAGTACGTC. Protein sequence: CSASVGDYSYEQYV.

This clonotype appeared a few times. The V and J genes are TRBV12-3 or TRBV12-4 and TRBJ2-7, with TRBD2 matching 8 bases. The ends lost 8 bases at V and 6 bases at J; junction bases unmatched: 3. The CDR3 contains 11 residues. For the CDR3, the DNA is TGTGCCAGCTCGGGGGGGCTCGAGCAGTACTTC. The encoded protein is CASSGGLEQYF.

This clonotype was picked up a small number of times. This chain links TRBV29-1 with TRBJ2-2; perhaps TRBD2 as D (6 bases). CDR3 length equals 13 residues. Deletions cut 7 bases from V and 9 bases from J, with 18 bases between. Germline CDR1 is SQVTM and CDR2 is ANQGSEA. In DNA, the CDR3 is TGCAGCGCCATTTGGAGGGAGCAAAGGGAGCTGTTTTTT. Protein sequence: CSAIWREQRELFF.

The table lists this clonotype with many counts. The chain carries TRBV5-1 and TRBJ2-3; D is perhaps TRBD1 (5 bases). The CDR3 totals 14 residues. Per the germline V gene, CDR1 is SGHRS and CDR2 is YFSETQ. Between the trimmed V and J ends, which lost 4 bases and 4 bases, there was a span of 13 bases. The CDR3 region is CASSTHLGPDTQYF. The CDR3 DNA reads TGCGCCAGCAGCACGCATCTGGGGCCAGATACGCAGTATTTT.

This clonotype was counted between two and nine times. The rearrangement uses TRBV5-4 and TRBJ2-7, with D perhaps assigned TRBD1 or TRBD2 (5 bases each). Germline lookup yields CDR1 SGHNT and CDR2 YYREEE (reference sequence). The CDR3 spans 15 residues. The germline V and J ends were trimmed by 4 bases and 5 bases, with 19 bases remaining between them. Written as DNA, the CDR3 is TGTGCCAGCAGCATAACCGGGGACCCTCACGACGAGCAGTACGTC. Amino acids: CASSITGDPHDEQYV.

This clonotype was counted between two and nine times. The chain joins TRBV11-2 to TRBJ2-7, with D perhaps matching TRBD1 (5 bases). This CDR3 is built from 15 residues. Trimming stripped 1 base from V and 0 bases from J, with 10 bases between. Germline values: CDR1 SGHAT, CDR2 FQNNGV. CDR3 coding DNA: TGTGCCAGCAGCTTAGGACAGTCCAGCTCCTACGAGCAGTACTTC. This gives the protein CASSLGQSSSYEQYF. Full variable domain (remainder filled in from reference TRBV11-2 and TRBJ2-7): EAGVAQSPRYKIIEKRQSVAFWCNPISGHATLYWYQQILGQGPKLLIQFQNNGVVDDSQLPKDRFSAERLKGVDSTLKIQPAKLEDSAVYLCASSLGQSSSYEQYFGPGTRLTVT.

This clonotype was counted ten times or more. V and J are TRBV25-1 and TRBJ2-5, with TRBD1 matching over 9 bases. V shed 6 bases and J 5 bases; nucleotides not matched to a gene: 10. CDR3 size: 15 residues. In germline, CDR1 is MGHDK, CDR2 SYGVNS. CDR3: CASRGQGIPQETQYF. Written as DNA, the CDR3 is TGTGCCAGCAGGGGACAGGGAATACCGCAGGAGACCCAGTACTTC. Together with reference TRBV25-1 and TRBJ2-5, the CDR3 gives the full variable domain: EADIYQTPRYLVIGTGKKITLECSQTMGHDKMYWYQQDPGMELHLIHYSYGVNSTEKGDLSSESTVSRIRTEHFPLTLESARPSHTSQYLCASRGQGIPQETQYFGPGTRLLVL.

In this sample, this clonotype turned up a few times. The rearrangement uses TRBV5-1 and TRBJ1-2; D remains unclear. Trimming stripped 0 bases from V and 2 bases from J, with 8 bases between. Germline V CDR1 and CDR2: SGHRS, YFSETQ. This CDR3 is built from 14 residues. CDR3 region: CASSLVPRNYGYTF. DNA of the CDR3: TGCGCCAGCAGCTTGGTCCCGAGAAACTATGGCTACACCTTC.

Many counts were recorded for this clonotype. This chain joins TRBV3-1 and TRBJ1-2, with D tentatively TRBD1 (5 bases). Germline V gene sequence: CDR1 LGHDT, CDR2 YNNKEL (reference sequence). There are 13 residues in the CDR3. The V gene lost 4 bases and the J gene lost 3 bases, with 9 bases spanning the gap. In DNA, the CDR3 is TGTGCCAGCAGCCCGACGGGGGACTATGGCTACACCTTC. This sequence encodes CASSPTGDYGYTF.

CDR3: CASSELVGRAYEQYF. CDR3 nucleotides: TGCGCCAGCAGTGAGTTGGTAGGCAGAGCCTACGAGCAGTACTTC. The V gene is TRBV10-2, the J gene TRBJ2-7; no reliable D call. Trimming shortened V by 1 base and J by 2 bases, and 12 bases separated the two germline ends. Germline V gives CDR1 WSHSY, CDR2 SAAADI. The CDR3 has 15 amino acids.

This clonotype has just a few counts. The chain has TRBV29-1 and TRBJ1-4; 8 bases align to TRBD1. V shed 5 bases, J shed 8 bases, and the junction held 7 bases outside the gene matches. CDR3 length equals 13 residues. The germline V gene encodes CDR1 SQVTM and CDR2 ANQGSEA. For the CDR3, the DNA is TGCAGCGTTAAGACAGGGGCATCAGAAAAACTGTTTTTT. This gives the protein CSVKTGASEKLFF.

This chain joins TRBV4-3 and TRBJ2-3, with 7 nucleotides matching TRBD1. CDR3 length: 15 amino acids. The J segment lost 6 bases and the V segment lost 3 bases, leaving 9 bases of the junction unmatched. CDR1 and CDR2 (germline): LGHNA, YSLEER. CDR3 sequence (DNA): TGCGCCAGCAGCCAGCCCGGGACAGACACCGATACGCAGTATTTT. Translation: CASSQPGTDTDTQYF.

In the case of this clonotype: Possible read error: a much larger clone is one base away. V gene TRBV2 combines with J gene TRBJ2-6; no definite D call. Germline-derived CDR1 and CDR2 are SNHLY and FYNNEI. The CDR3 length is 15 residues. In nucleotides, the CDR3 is TGTGCCAGCAGTGAATCGGACGCTGGGGACAACGTCCTGACTTTC. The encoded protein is CASSESDAGDNVLTF.

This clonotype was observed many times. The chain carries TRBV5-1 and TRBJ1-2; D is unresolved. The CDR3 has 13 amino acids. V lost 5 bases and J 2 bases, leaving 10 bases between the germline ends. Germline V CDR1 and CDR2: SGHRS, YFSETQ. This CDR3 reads CASSPNGNYGYTF. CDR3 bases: TGCGCCAGCAGTCCCAACGGGAACTATGGCTACACCTTC.

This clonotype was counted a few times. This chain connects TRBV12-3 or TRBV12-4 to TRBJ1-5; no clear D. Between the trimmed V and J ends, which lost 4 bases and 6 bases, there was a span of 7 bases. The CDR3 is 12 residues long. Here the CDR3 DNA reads TGTGCCAGCAGTTCCAGCCCTCAGCCCCAGCATTTT. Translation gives CASSSSPQPQHF.